The 23 T cell receptor beta chains below all came from one sample that was sequenced in a study of vaccination effects on CD4 cells after COVID-19 (dated by TCRdb to between 2021 and 2024). These receptors' antigens are unknown. Library prep was done by the immunoSEQ multiplex PCR assay. TCRdb's version of the immuneACCESS table is confined to in-frame rearrangements and falls short of the full clone set. An unresolved V gene accounts for under half of the shortfall where checked; the remainder is of unknown origin. This sample holds over 45,000 clones; about 80% were observed only once. The top ten clonotypes cover roughly 3.2% of the sample. After around eleven days of culture, CD4+ T cells were isolated with the EasySep CD4+ T cell isolation kit. Source: CD4+ T cells from PBMCs cultured without peptide, taken before COVID-19 vaccination. All receptors derive from a human donor who received a COVID-19 vaccine.

This chain connects TRBV6-5 to TRBJ2-5, with D hard to call. V was pared by 6 bases and J by 3 bases, with 14 bases between. CDR3 length equals 14 residues. The germline gives CDR1 MNHEY, CDR2 SVGAGI. The CDR3 here is CASRGPSKKETQYF. The CDR3 DNA reads as TGTGCCAGCAGAGGACCGAGTAAGAAAGAGACCCAGTACTTC.

The V gene is TRBV9, the J gene TRBJ1-2; 8 bases match TRBD1. With 4 bases clipped from V and 8 bases from J, the junction kept 10 bases outside the gene matches. The CDR3 runs to 14 residues. Germline V gene data show CDR1 as SGDLS and CDR2 as YYNGEE. As DNA, the CDR3 is TGTGCCAGCAGCCCCTCGACAGGGGATTACGGCTACACCTTC. It codes for CASSPSTGDYGYTF.

This clone was counted once. The chain employs TRBV7-2 and TRBJ2-3, with D hard to call. CDR1 is SGHTA, CDR2 FQGNSA, per germline. The V and J ends lost 5 bases and 6 bases respectively, with 9 bases between them. This CDR3 is 12 amino acids long. DNA for the CDR3: TGTGCCAGCAGCCTCGGACCGGATACGCAGTATTTT. This codes for CASSLGPDTQYF.

V and J are TRBV2 and TRBJ2-7, with 10 bases lining up with TRBD1. Germline lookup yields CDR1 SNHLY and CDR2 FYNNEI. V lost 11 bases, J lost 6 bases, and 7 bases stayed unmatched. The CDR3 loop spans 12 amino acids. CDR3 region: CAGPGQGGEQYV. Written as DNA, the CDR3 is TGTGCCGGTCCAGGACAGGGGGGCGAGCAGTACGTC.

V is TRBV4-2 and J is TRBJ1-2; D is undetermined. CDR1 and CDR2 (germline): LGHNA, YNFKEQ. Trimming shortened V by 1 base and J by 8 bases, and 5 bases separated the two germline ends. This CDR3 is built from 11 residues. The CDR3 nucleotides are TGTGCCAGCAGCCAAGGGATGGGCTACACCTTC. It specifies CASSQGMGYTF.

The V call is TRBV6-7, the J call TRBJ2-2; no definite D call. TRBV6-7 is annotated as an ORF whose role is uncertain. This CDR3 is built from 12 residues. The germline V and J ends were trimmed by 5 bases and 7 bases, with 8 bases remaining between them. DNA of the CDR3: TGTGCCAGCAGTACCTGGGGCGGGGAGCTGTTTTTT. As protein: CASSTWGGELFF.

This sequence joins TRBV5-1 and TRBJ2-3, with a weak D call TRBD1 (5 bases). Germline V gene data show CDR1 as SGHRS and CDR2 as YFSETQ. V was clipped by 4 bases and J by 0 bases, with 12 bases between them. The CDR3 consists of 15 residues. The CDR3 reads CASSPTVRSTDTQYF. The CDR3 bases are TGCGCCAGCAGCCCGACAGTCCGTAGCACAGATACGCAGTATTTT.

V usage is TRBV3-1 (or the pseudogene TRBV3-2) and J usage is TRBJ1-4; no reliable D call. Deletions cut 1 base from V and 10 bases from J, with 16 bases between. Germline lookup yields CDR1 LGHDT and CDR2 YNNKEL (reference sequence). CDR3 length: 15 amino acids. The CDR3 here is CASSQGRQRGGKLFF. Written as DNA, the CDR3 is TGTGCCAGCAGCCAAGGACGGCAGCGAGGCGGAAAACTGTTTTTT.

The chain recombines TRBV19 with TRBJ1-5; weak D call: TRBD1 (6 bases). Germline values: CDR1 LNHDA, CDR2 SQIVND (reference sequence). The CDR3 runs 15 residues. V was trimmed by 10 bases and J by 6 bases, leaving 22 bases between them. The CDR3, as DNA: TGTGCCACCTCCGTCCCGGGGGGGGCGGGTCAGCCCCAGCATTTT. Its protein product is CATSVPGGAGQPQHF.

This clone appeared a few times. This chain links TRBV4-1 with TRBJ2-7; weak D call: TRBD2 (7 bases). The CDR3 totals 12 residues. Germline loops: CDR1 MGHRA, CDR2 YSYEKL. CDR3 bases: TGCGCCAGCAGCCAAGATTATAGGGGGGGGCACGTC. This encodes CASSQDYRGGHV.

This chain links TRBV2 with TRBJ1-1, with D uncertain. The CDR3 length is 12 residues. In germline, CDR1 is SNHLY, CDR2 FYNNEI. V lost 7 bases to trimming and J lost 5 bases, with 11 bases between them. The CDR3 nucleotides read TGTGCCAGCACCCAAACGAGGACTGAAGCTTTCTTT. This codes for CASTQTRTEAFF.

The chain employs TRBV18 and TRBJ1-4; D gene uncertain. This CDR3 is built from 17 residues. Germline CDR1 and CDR2: KGHSH and LQKENI. V was cut by 0 bases and J by 0 bases, with 11 bases left in between. The CDR3 here is CASSPPFAGATNEKLFF. The DNA for the CDR3 is TGTGCCAGCTCACCACCCTTTGCTGGAGCAACTAATGAAAAACTGTTTTTT.

J is TRBJ1-3 and V is TRBV6-5; D gene ambiguous. CDR1 and CDR2 (germline): MNHEY, SVGAGI. V lost 7 bases to trimming and J lost 0 bases, with 10 bases between them. This CDR3 comprises 14 residues. The CDR3 DNA sequence: TGTGCCAGCATTCGTCAGGCCTCTGGAAACACCATATATTTT. Translation gives CASIRQASGNTIYF.

The genes are TRBV18 and TRBJ2-5; 8 bases match TRBD1. Germline V gives CDR1 KGHSH, CDR2 LQKENI. The ends lost 3 bases at V and 4 bases at J; junction bases unmatched: 4. The CDR3 runs to 14 residues. CDR3 loop: CASSPPQGGETQYF. CDR3 nucleotides: TGTGCCAGCTCACCGCCACAGGGGGGAGAGACCCAGTACTTC.

The chain uses TRBV12-3 or TRBV12-4 and TRBJ2-2; D is undetermined. Trimming took 7 bases from V and 10 from J, leaving 10 bases between them. CDR3 length: 11 amino acids. The CDR3 sequence: CASTTEVELFF. CDR3 bases: TGTGCCAGCACTACCGAGGTGGAGCTGTTTTTT.

This chain links TRBV2 with TRBJ2-1; the D gene is possibly TRBD2 (5 bases). V was pared by 7 bases and J by 8 bases, with 21 bases between. Per germline, CDR1 SNHLY and CDR2 FYNNEI. CDR3 length equals 15 residues. CDR3 region: CASTKGGEGIDEQFF. The CDR3, as DNA: TGTGCCAGCACCAAAGGAGGTGAAGGGATCGATGAGCAGTTCTTC.

The chain joins TRBV6-4 to TRBJ2-3; 9 bases are shared with TRBD2. This CDR3 comprises 15 residues. Germline CDR1 is MRHNA and CDR2 is SNTAGT. Trimming removed 8 bases from V and 2 bases from J; junction bases left unmatched: 8. CDR3 DNA sequence: TGTGCCAGCCTCGGCGGGGGGGCAGACACAGATACGCAGTATTTT. This codes for CASLGGGADTDTQYF.

The chain couples TRBV24-1 to TRBJ1-4; 12 bases map to TRBD1. The CDR3 sequence is 14 residues long. Trimming cost V 6 bases and J 8 bases; bases outside gene matches: 3. Looked up from germline, CDR1 is KGHDR and CDR2 is SFDVKD. The CDR3 sequence: CATSPGTGGEKLFF. In DNA form, the CDR3 reads TGTGCCACCAGTCCCGGGACAGGGGGCGAAAAACTGTTTTTT.

The rearrangement links TRBV7-2 to TRBJ1-2, with 7 positions matching TRBD1. Germline V gene sequence: CDR1 SGHTA, CDR2 FQGNSA. The CDR3 extends over 14 amino acids. After removal of 5 bases from V and 4 bases from J, the junction contained 7 bases not matched to a gene. CDR3 in amino acids: CASSPRQGLYGYTF. DNA of the CDR3: TGTGCCAGCAGCCCCAGACAGGGACTCTATGGCTACACCTTC.

This chain joins TRBV3-1 (or the pseudogene TRBV3-2) and TRBJ2-2, with 15 bases aligning to TRBD2. The trim removed 8 bases at V and 6 bases at J, leaving 4 bases unmatched. Germline V CDR1 and CDR2: LGHDT, YNNKEL (reference sequence). CDR3 length: 15 amino acids. This CDR3 is CASYRTSGGAGELFF. CDR3 DNA: TGTGCCAGCTACCGGACTAGCGGGGGGGCCGGGGAGCTGTTTTTT.

The rearrangement links TRBV9 to TRBJ2-3; 14 bases are shared with TRBD2. Losses at the gene ends were 0 bases for V and 5 bases for J; bases not matched to a gene: 11. The CDR3 consists of 19 residues. The germline CDR1 and CDR2 sequences are SGDLS and YYNGEE. The CDR3 reads CASSVAPTSGGAGGDTQYF. CDR3 DNA sequence: TGTGCCAGCAGCGTAGCTCCGACTAGCGGGGGGGCGGGTGGAGATACGCAGTATTTT.

This clone was found once. This chain connects TRBV7-2 to TRBJ2-5, with D possibly TRBD2 on 5 matching bases. V was shortened by 1 base and J by 5 bases, with 11 bases between the two germline ends. The CDR3 totals 14 residues. CDR1 SGHTA and CDR2 FQGNSA come from the germline V gene. CDR3 region: CASSLDFSGETQYF. CDR3 sequence (DNA): TGTGCCAGCAGCTTAGACTTCTCGGGGGAGACCCAGTACTTC. The full variable domain, with the rest looked up from reference TRBV7-2 and TRBJ2-5, is GAGVSQSPSNKVTEKGKDVELRCDPISGHTALYWYRQSLGQGLEFLIYFQGNSAPDKSGLPSDRFSAERTGGSVSTLTIQRTQQEDSAVYLCASSLDFSGETQYFGPGTRLLVL.

This clone was counted a few times. The chain has TRBV5-8 and TRBJ1-3, with no clear D. The germline V gene encodes CDR1 SGHTS and CDR2 YDEGEE. The CDR3 covers 16 residues. V dropped 1 base and J dropped 1 base, with 12 bases sitting between them. The CDR3, as DNA: TGTGCCAGCAGCTTGTTTGGACGGGCATCTGGAAACACCATATATTTT. Amino acid sequence: CASSLFGRASGNTIYF.